This T cell receptor (beta chain) was found in a study of OX40 agonist ivuxolimab in advanced cancers. The V gene lost 0 bases and the J gene lost 2 bases, with 8 bases spanning the gap. CDR1 is SGHRS, CDR2 YFSETQ, per germline. CDR3 length: 15 residues. TCRdb's table, derived via immunoSEQ multiplex PCR, lists solely in-frame clones and lacks some. This table has roughly 92,000 clones, 90% appearing once. The investigators sampled blood at baseline, at cycle 4 day 1, and at cycle 7 day 1. Here the sequenced sample was CD4+ or CD8+ T cells sorted from blood, taken in a trial of the OX40 agonist ivuxolimab. The sequence derives from an adult with an advanced solid tumor such as melanoma, head and neck, liver or kidney cancer. The chain uses TRBV5-1 and TRBJ2-2; D perhaps matches TRBD2 (6 bases). This chain's CDR3 is CASSLDSGNTGELFF. In nucleotides, the CDR3 is TGCGCCAGCAGCTTGGATAGCGGAAACACCGGGGAGCTGTTTTTT. Drawing the rest from reference TRBV5-1 and TRBJ2-2, the complete variable domain is KAGVTQTPRYLIKTRGQQVTLSCSPISGHRSVSWYQQTPGQGLQFLFEYFSETQRNKGNFPGRFSGRQFSNSRSEMNVSTLELGDSALYLCASSLDSGNTGELFFGEGSRLTVL.